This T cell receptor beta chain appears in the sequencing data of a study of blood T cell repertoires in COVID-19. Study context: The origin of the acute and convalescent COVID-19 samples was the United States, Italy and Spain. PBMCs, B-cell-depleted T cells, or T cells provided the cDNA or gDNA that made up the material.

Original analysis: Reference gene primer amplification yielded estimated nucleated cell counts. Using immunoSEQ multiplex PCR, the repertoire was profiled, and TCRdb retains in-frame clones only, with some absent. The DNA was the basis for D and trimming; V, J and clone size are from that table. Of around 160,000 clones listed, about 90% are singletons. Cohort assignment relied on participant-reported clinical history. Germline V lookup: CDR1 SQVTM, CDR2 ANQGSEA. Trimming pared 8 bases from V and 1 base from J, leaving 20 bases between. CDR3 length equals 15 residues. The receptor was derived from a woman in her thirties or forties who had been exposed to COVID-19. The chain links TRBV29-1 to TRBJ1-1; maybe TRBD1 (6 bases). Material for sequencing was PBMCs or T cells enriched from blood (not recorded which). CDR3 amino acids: CSSSGQGRANTEAFF. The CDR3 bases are TGCAGCTCGTCGGGTCAGGGGAGGGCGAACACTGAAGCTTTCTTT.